These T cell receptor beta chains were read from a single sample in a study of CD8 T cells in Susac syndrome. TCRdb analysed the immunoSEQ multiplex PCR reads with MiXCR anew, one entry per CDR3 protein. The profile shows under 250,000 distinct CDR3 sequences, roughly 93% of them singletons. Sequencing was performed on CD4+ T cells from PBMCs. These receptors were collected from a human donor with multiple sclerosis. Both conserved end residues are part of each CDR3. The D gene is left open where the match is weak. Clone size, where shown, is once, few, many, or a class for clones that have expanded.

v_call: TRBV12-3/TRBV12-4; clone_size: .; d_call: TRBD2; j_call: TRBJ2-1; cdr3_aa: CASSHGTSGSREQFF; cdr3_nt: TGTGCCAGCAGTCACGGGACTAGCGGGAGCCGTGAGCAGTTCTTC
v_call: TRBV7-8; clone_size: .; d_call: TRBD1; j_call: TRBJ2-5; cdr3_aa: CASSLGQGLGETQYF; cdr3_nt: TGTGCCAGCAGCTTGGGACAGGGGTTAGGTGAGACCCAGTACTTC
v_call: TRBV5-6; clone_size: .; d_call: .; j_call: TRBJ1-5; cdr3_aa: CASSLQSQPQHF; cdr3_nt: TGTGCCAGCAGCTTGCAGTCTCAGCCCCAGCATTTT
v_call: TRBV19; clone_size: .; d_call: .; j_call: TRBJ1-5; cdr3_aa: CASSIGGLGGNQPQHF; cdr3_nt: TGTGCCAGTAGTATAGGAGGGCTCGGCGGCAATCAGCCCCAGCATTTT
v_call: TRBV7-3; clone_size: .; d_call: TRBD2; j_call: TRBJ2-7; cdr3_aa: CASSFGLAGMDEQYF; cdr3_nt: TGTGCCAGCAGCTTCGGACTAGCGGGGATGGACGAGCAGTACTTC
v_call: TRBV2; clone_size: .; d_call: .; j_call: TRBJ1-5; cdr3_aa: CASRGQYNQPQHF; cdr3_nt: TGTGCCAGCAGGGGACAATACAATCAGCCCCAGCATTTT
v_call: TRBV3-1; clone_size: .; d_call: .; j_call: TRBJ1-3; cdr3_aa: CASSRHLSGNTIYF; cdr3_nt: TGTGCCAGCAGCCGACACCTCTCTGGAAACACCATATATTTT
v_call: TRBV5-6; clone_size: .; d_call: TRBD1; j_call: TRBJ1-2; cdr3_aa: CASSSPRTGSFRDYGYTF; cdr3_nt: TGTGCCAGCAGCTCACCCCGGACAGGGAGTTTTAGGGACTATGGCTACACCTTC
v_call: TRBV19; clone_size: once; d_call: TRBD2; j_call: TRBJ2-1; cdr3_aa: CASSPPGTMSYNEQFF; cdr3_nt: TGTGCCAGTAGCCCCCCCGGGACTATGTCCTACAATGAGCAGTTCTTC
v_call: TRBV19; clone_size: .; d_call: .; j_call: TRBJ2-7; cdr3_aa: CASSSQGGGYEQYF; cdr3_nt: TGTGCCAGTAGCTCACAGGGTGGGGGCTACGAGCAGTACTTC
v_call: TRBV10-3; clone_size: .; d_call: .; j_call: TRBJ2-3; cdr3_aa: CAIRDSSNTQYF; cdr3_nt: TGTGCCATCAGGGACTCCTCGAATACGCAGTATTTT
v_call: TRBV6-4; clone_size: .; d_call: TRBD2; j_call: TRBJ2-1; cdr3_aa: CASRKRGLAGSYNEQFF; cdr3_nt: TGTGCCAGCCGTAAGCGAGGACTAGCGGGCTCCTACAATGAGCAGTTCTTC
v_call: TRBV6-6; clone_size: .; d_call: .; j_call: TRBJ1-1; cdr3_aa: CASNSVDPGRNTEAFF; cdr3_nt: TGTGCCAGCAACTCTGTGGACCCGGGGCGGAACACTGAAGCTTTCTTT
v_call: TRBV5-1; clone_size: .; d_call: .; j_call: TRBJ1-6; cdr3_aa: CASRPYDDSYNSPLHF; cdr3_nt: TGCGCCAGCAGACCCTACGACGACTCCTATAATTCACCCCTCCACTTT
v_call: TRBV27; clone_size: .; d_call: TRBD1; j_call: TRBJ2-4; cdr3_aa: CASSLTRPTGGSIQYF; cdr3_nt: TGTGCCAGCAGTTTAACCCGCCCGACAGGGGGCAGCATTCAGTACTTC
v_call: TRBV19; clone_size: .; d_call: .; j_call: TRBJ2-2; cdr3_aa: CASSNARQGGGPNTGELFF; cdr3_nt: TGTGCCAGTAGTAATGCGAGACAGGGAGGAGGACCGAACACCGGGGAGCTGTTTTTT
v_call: TRBV20-1; clone_size: .; d_call: .; j_call: TRBJ2-5; cdr3_aa: CSARVAGGYQETQYF; cdr3_nt: TGCAGTGCTAGAGTGGCAGGGGGGTACCAAGAGACCCAGTACTTC
v_call: TRBV5-4; clone_size: .; d_call: .; j_call: TRBJ2-7; cdr3_aa: CASSPNGGRVYEQYF; cdr3_nt: TGTGCCAGCAGCCCCAATGGGGGAAGGGTCTACGAGCAGTACTTC
v_call: TRBV14; clone_size: .; d_call: .; j_call: TRBJ2-5; cdr3_aa: CASSQDIFPRRSLQETQYF; cdr3_nt: TGTGCCAGCAGCCAAGATATTTTTCCGAGACGATCACTCCAAGAGACCCAGTACTTC
v_call: TRBV29-1; clone_size: .; d_call: TRBD1; j_call: TRBJ2-7; cdr3_aa: CSVDGTGVAYEQYF; cdr3_nt: TGCAGCGTTGACGGGACAGGGGTAGCCTACGAGCAGTACTTC
v_call: TRBV9; clone_size: .; d_call: TRBD2; j_call: TRBJ2-2; cdr3_aa: CASSATSGPNTGELFF; cdr3_nt: TGTGCCAGCAGCGCAACTAGCGGACCTAACACCGGGGAGCTGTTTTTT
v_call: TRBV18; clone_size: .; d_call: TRBD1; j_call: TRBJ2-7; cdr3_aa: CASSSGQGHTYEQYF; cdr3_nt: TGTGCCAGCTCGTCAGGACAGGGCCATACCTACGAGCAGTACTTC
v_call: TRBV29-1; clone_size: .; d_call: TRBD1; j_call: TRBJ1-1; cdr3_aa: CSAQGADTEAFF; cdr3_nt: TGCAGCGCACAGGGGGCAGATACTGAAGCTTTCTTT
v_call: TRBV9; clone_size: .; d_call: .; j_call: TRBJ2-3; cdr3_aa: CASSVTGGASTDTQYF; cdr3_nt: TGTGCCAGCAGCGTCACTGGGGGGGCCTCTACAGATACGCAGTATTTT
v_call: TRBV4-1; clone_size: .; d_call: .; j_call: TRBJ2-7; cdr3_aa: CASSPGPRVAEQYF; cdr3_nt: TGCGCCAGCAGCCCGGGGCCCAGGGTTGCCGAGCAGTACTTC
v_call: TRBV18; clone_size: .; d_call: TRBD1; j_call: TRBJ1-1; cdr3_aa: CASSSLGQLNTEAFF; cdr3_nt: TGTGCCAGCTCATCCTTGGGACAGCTGAACACTGAAGCTTTCTTT
v_call: TRBV27; clone_size: .; d_call: .; j_call: TRBJ1-2; cdr3_aa: CASSPWTAGGSYTF; cdr3_nt: TGTGCCAGCAGTCCTTGGACAGCCGGGGGTAGCTACACCTTC
v_call: TRBV20-1; clone_size: .; d_call: .; j_call: TRBJ1-4; cdr3_aa: CSASLWTALNEKLFF; cdr3_nt: TGCAGTGCTAGCCTTTGGACGGCTCTTAATGAAAAACTGTTTTTT
v_call: TRBV7-3; clone_size: .; d_call: .; j_call: TRBJ2-5; cdr3_aa: CASSPSGPGAETQYF; cdr3_nt: TGTGCCAGCAGCCCAAGCGGACCCGGAGCGGAGACCCAGTACTTC
v_call: TRBV23-1; clone_size: .; d_call: TRBD2; j_call: TRBJ2-1; cdr3_aa: CASSNGLAGDHEQFF; cdr3_nt: TGCGCCAGCAGTAACGGGCTAGCGGGAGACCATGAGCAGTTCTTC
v_call: TRBV9; clone_size: .; d_call: TRBD1; j_call: TRBJ1-2; cdr3_aa: CASSVDVGQAYGYTF; cdr3_nt: TGTGCCAGCAGCGTAGACGTTGGACAGGCCTATGGCTACACCTTC
v_call: TRBV6-5; clone_size: .; d_call: TRBD2; j_call: TRBJ2-1; cdr3_aa: CASSRRTSGGNEQFF; cdr3_nt: TGTGCCAGCAGCAGACGGACTAGTGGGGGAAATGAGCAGTTCTTC
v_call: TRBV4-1; clone_size: .; d_call: .; j_call: TRBJ1-4; cdr3_aa: CASSQVTGEKLFF; cdr3_nt: TGCGCCAGCAGCCAAGTAACAGGTGAAAAACTGTTTTTT
v_call: TRBV7-9; clone_size: .; d_call: .; j_call: TRBJ1-3; cdr3_aa: CASGQQDWNTIYF; cdr3_nt: TGTGCCAGCGGACAACAGGATTGGAACACCATATATTTT
v_call: TRBV28; clone_size: .; d_call: .; j_call: TRBJ1-2; cdr3_aa: CASRPTVANYGYTF; cdr3_nt: TGTGCCAGCAGACCAACAGTCGCTAACTATGGCTACACCTTC
v_call: TRBV18; clone_size: .; d_call: .; j_call: TRBJ1-1; cdr3_aa: CASSKSGNTEAFF; cdr3_nt: TGTGCCAGCTCAAAATCGGGGAACACTGAAGCTTTCTTT